This record concerns one T cell receptor (beta chain) sequence. In the authors' methods: Amplifying reference gene primers gave estimates of nucleated cell counts. Data came from immunoSEQ multiplex PCR; TCRdb stores just in-frame clones and leaves some out. That table supplies the V and J calls and clone size; D and trimming were determined from the DNA. The table shows some 120,000 clones, with around four fifths occurring only once. This record comes from a study of blood T cell repertoires in COVID-19. Across the whole study: The United States, Italy and Spain were the sources of the acute and convalescent COVID-19 samples.

The CDR3 covers 12 residues. Germline CDR1 MGHDK, CDR2 SYGVNS. The V and J ends lost 5 bases and 4 bases respectively, with 8 bases between them. The specimen sequenced was PBMCs or T cells enriched from blood (not recorded which). V and J are TRBV25-1 and TRBJ1-2; no definite D call. The clonotype was recovered from a young man who had recovered from COVID-19. Here the CDR3 DNA reads TGTGCCAGCAGTTCTGGCCTCTATGGCTACACCTTC. Its translation is CASSSGLYGYTF.